The 29 T cell receptor beta chains presented below share a single source sample, sequenced in a study of cytomegalovirus exposure and HLA in healthy donors. PCR was performed using 60 Vbeta and 13 Jbeta primers. The data were produced by immunoSEQ multiplex PCR, yet TCRdb's version contains in-frame clones alone and is incomplete. The sample lists roughly 77,000 clones, less than 80% occurring once. Material: PBMCs. The receptors originated from a woman in her forties or fifties in good health and CMV-seropositive.

This clone was seen a handful of times. The chain is built from TRBV10-3 and TRBJ2-1, with D perhaps matching TRBD2 (5 bases). The CDR3 sequence is 12 residues long. V dropped 7 bases and J dropped 9 bases, with 13 bases sitting between them. Germline V CDR1 and CDR2: ENHRY, SYGVKD. The CDR3 protein is CAITPHEGEQFF. In nucleotides, the CDR3 is TGTGCCATCACCCCACATGAGGGTGAGCAGTTCTTC.

The genes are TRBV10-3 and TRBJ1-1; TRBD1 matches at 8 bases. Germline-derived CDR1 and CDR2 are ENHRY and SYGVKD. CDR3 length: 16 amino acids. Unmatched junction bases numbered 13, after V lost 7 bases and J lost 3 bases. DNA for the CDR3: TGTGCCATCATAGAATCCAGGGGGCGCGTCGACACTGAAGCTTTCTTT. Amino acid sequence: CAIIESRGRVDTEAFF.

The chain couples TRBV5-1 to TRBJ1-5, with D maybe TRBD1 (5 bases). Deletions cut 5 bases from V and 5 bases from J, with 20 bases between. CDR3 length: 16 residues. The germline gives CDR1 SGHRS, CDR2 YFSETQ. Here the CDR3 DNA reads TGCGCCAGCAGGCTTGGTGGGGACTTGTGGGATCAGCCCCAGCATTTT. Encoded protein: CASRLGGDLWDQPQHF.

This sequence joins TRBV7-2 and TRBJ2-1; tentative D call: TRBD2 (7 bases). The V and J ends lost 1 base and 2 bases respectively, with 15 bases between them. The germline V gene encodes CDR1 SGHTA and CDR2 FQGNSA. The CDR3 extends over 17 amino acids. CDR3 nucleotides: TGTGCCAGCAGCTTAGAGGGAGGGGGACTTGCCTACAATGAGCAGTTCTTC. Protein: CASSLEGGGLAYNEQFF. The whole variable domain, remainder taken from reference TRBV7-2 and TRBJ2-1, is GAGVSQSPSNKVTEKGKDVELRCDPISGHTALYWYRQSLGQGLEFLIYFQGNSAPDKSGLPSDRFSAERTGGSVSTLTIQRTQQEDSAVYLCASSLEGGGLAYNEQFFGPGTRLTVL.

The CDR3 DNA sequence: TGCGCCAGCAGCTCTGGCCAAAACATTCAGTACTTC. Amino acid sequence: CASSSGQNIQYF. This chain uses TRBV5-1 with TRBJ2-4; D gene unclear. Germline CDR1 SGHRS, CDR2 YFSETQ. The CDR3 covers 12 residues. With 3 bases removed from V and 5 bases from J, the gap between germline ends came to 6 bases.

The V gene is TRBV10-2, the J gene TRBJ1-5; 9 positions agree with TRBD1. The V segment lost 6 bases and the J segment 4 bases; nucleotides outside the gene matches: 1. CDR3 length: 13 amino acids. From germline, CDR1 is WSHSY and CDR2 SAAADI. CDR3 amino acids: CASRDRGNQPQHF. As DNA, the CDR3 is TGCGCCAGCAGGGACAGGGGAAATCAGCCCCAGCATTTT.

The chain recombines TRBV30 with TRBJ1-2; D is possibly TRBD1 (6 bases). The germline V and J ends were trimmed by 2 bases and 13 bases, with 17 bases remaining between them. CDR1 is GTSNPN, CDR2 SVGIG, per germline (reference sequence). The CDR3 runs 12 residues. CDR3 protein: CAWSTLGTTRTF. CDR3 DNA sequence: TGTGCCTGGAGTACGCTCGGGACAACCCGCACCTTC. Drawing the rest from reference TRBV30 and TRBJ1-2, the complete variable domain is SQTIHQWPATLVQPVGSPLSLECTVEGTSNPNLYWYRQAAGRGLQLLFYSVGIGQISSEVPQNLSASRPQDRQFILSSKKLLLSDSGFYLCAWSTLGTTRTFGSGTRLTVV.

The chain employs TRBV4-1 and TRBJ1-1; D unresolved. Trimming stripped 3 bases from V and 11 bases from J, with 13 bases between. CDR1 is MGHRA and CDR2 is YSYEKL in the germline V gene. This CDR3 region has 12 residues. The CDR3 DNA reads TGCGCCAGCAGCCAGGGAGTTGGGAGCGCTTTCTTT. Its protein product is CASSQGVGSAFF.

The genes are TRBV7-9 and TRBJ1-3, with D tentatively TRBD1 (5 bases). CDR1 and CDR2 from the germline V gene are SEHNR and FQNEAQ (reference sequence). V lost 2 bases, J lost 1 base, and 12 bases lay in between. CDR3 size: 16 residues. The CDR3 loop is CASSLSGARSGNTIYF. CDR3 DNA: TGTGCCAGCAGCTTAAGCGGGGCTAGGTCTGGAAACACCATATATTTT.

The chain carries TRBV7-3 and TRBJ2-3, with 8 bases fitting TRBD1. The CDR3 is 12 amino acids. Trimming cost V 5 bases and J 13 bases; bases outside gene matches: 8. Germline CDR1 is SGHTA and CDR2 is FQGTGA. CDR3 amino acids: CASSPDGQGKYF. The CDR3 DNA reads TGTGCCAGCAGCCCAGACGGACAGGGAAAGTATTTT.

CDR3 loop: CASSLEVTRQPQHF. The DNA of the CDR3 is TGTGCCAGCAGTCTGGAGGTAACGCGGCAGCCCCAGCATTTT. The J gene is TRBJ1-5, the V gene TRBV6-5; D remains unclear. Per the germline V gene, CDR1 is MNHEY and CDR2 is SVGAGI. The length of the CDR3 is 14 residues. V gave up 5 bases and J gave up 7 bases, with 15 bases separating them.

The chain recombines TRBV5-1 with TRBJ1-2; D is perhaps TRBD1 (5 bases). The CDR3 totals 14 residues. Germline lookup yields CDR1 SGHRS and CDR2 YFSETQ. V lost 2 bases and J lost 2, with 10 bases in between. CDR3 in amino acids: CASSLRGPNYGYTF. The CDR3 DNA reads TGCGCCAGCAGCTTAAGGGGCCCAAACTATGGCTACACCTTC.

The rearrangement joins TRBV13 to TRBJ1-2; 10 bases agree with TRBD1. Per the germline V gene, CDR1 is PRHDT and CDR2 is FYEKMQ (reference sequence). The trim removed 7 bases at V and 0 bases at J, leaving 5 bases unmatched. CDR3 length: 15 amino acids. CDR3 protein: CASMPGQGPNYGYTF. The DNA of the CDR3 is TGTGCCAGCATGCCGGGACAGGGGCCTAACTATGGCTACACCTTC.

A word on this clone: Other nucleotide sequences in the sample specify the same CDR3. The chain has TRBV5-4 and TRBJ1-2, with D perhaps matching TRBD1 (6 bases). This CDR3 comprises 15 residues. With 2 bases removed from V and 2 bases from J, the gap between germline ends came to 13 bases. Germline CDR1 SGHNT, CDR2 YYREEE (reference sequence). The DNA of the CDR3 is TGTGCCAGCAGCTTCAAACAGGGACCGAACTATGGCTACACCTTC. The encoded protein is CASSFKQGPNYGYTF.

On this clone itself: The junction departs from the called germline gene at one end, perhaps through a read error. J is TRBJ2-2 and V is TRBV7-9; a possible D gene is TRBD2 (5 bases). The CDR3 extends over 16 amino acids. Germline values: CDR1 SEHNR, CDR2 FQNEAQ (reference sequence). CDR3 nucleotides: TGTTCCAGCAGCTTAGGGTCGGGGAAGAACACCGGGGAGCTGTTTTTT. Its protein is CSSSLGSGKNTGELFF.

This chain joins TRBV2 and TRBJ2-5, with a tentative D call TRBD2 (5 bases). Germline-derived CDR1 and CDR2 are SNHLY and FYNNEI. The length of the CDR3 is 13 residues. Between the trimmed V and J ends, which lost 5 bases and 4 bases, there was a span of 11 bases. CDR3 residues: CASSPSEGETQYF. CDR3 bases: TGTGCCAGCAGTCCCAGTGAGGGAGAGACCCAGTACTTC.

V and J are TRBV9 and TRBJ2-1; maybe TRBD1 (7 bases). The CDR3 extends over 13 amino acids. V shed 3 bases and J shed 15 bases, with 19 bases lying between them. Germline assignment: CDR1 SGDLS and CDR2 YYNGEE. The CDR3 bases are TGTGCCAGCAGCGGTGAGCAGGGGGGTCATCCGTTCTTC. Protein: CASSGEQGGHPFF.

CDR3 nucleotides: TGTGCCAGCACCAAAGGGAGGGCCGCGAACACTGAAGCTTTCTTT. Translation: CASTKGRAANTEAFF. V gene TRBV2 combines with J gene TRBJ1-1; D gene uncertain. CDR1 is SNHLY and CDR2 is FYNNEI in the germline V gene. The length of the CDR3 is 15 residues. V was shortened by 7 bases and J by 1 base, with 16 bases between the two germline ends.

The V gene is TRBV5-1, the J gene TRBJ1-2, with TRBD1 matching over 9 bases. The CDR3 contains 14 residues. Germline CDR1 SGHRS, CDR2 YFSETQ. The V and J ends lost 2 bases and 6 bases, in that order; junction bases with no gene match: 5. The CDR3 sequence is CASSLTGTGNGYTF. In nucleotides, the CDR3 is TGCGCCAGCAGCTTAACCGGGACAGGGAATGGCTACACCTTC.

This clone was detected only a few times. Its ends do not fully match the called genes, so a read error is possible. V is TRBV7-9 and J is TRBJ2-7; 7 nucleotides line up with TRBD2. Per germline, CDR1 SEHNR and CDR2 FQNEAQ (reference sequence). The CDR3 has 17 amino acids. The CDR3 DNA reads as TGTTCCAGCAGCTTAGGTGGAGGTTGGGGGGGGATCGACGAGCAGTACTTC. It specifies CSSSLGGGWGGIDEQYF.

J is TRBJ1-5 and V is TRBV6-1; D ambiguous. CDR1 and CDR2 from the germline V gene are MNHNS and SASEGT. This CDR3 is 15 amino acids long. Trimming shortened V by 5 bases and J by 1 base, and 12 bases separated the two germline ends. The CDR3 DNA reads as TGTGCCAGCAGTCTACCCCAATTGAGCAATCAGCCCCAGCATTTT. It encodes CASSLPQLSNQPQHF.

The rearrangement joins TRBV5-1 to TRBJ1-6; TRBD1 is a possible D gene (6 bases). V was trimmed by 4 bases and J by 10 bases, leaving 15 bases between them. In germline, CDR1 is SGHRS, CDR2 YFSETQ. This CDR3 region has 14 residues. The CDR3 protein is CASSRTGKESPLHF. DNA for the CDR3: TGCGCCAGCAGCCGCACAGGGAAGGAGTCACCCCTCCACTTT.

This rearrangement joins TRBV7-7 to TRBJ2-5; 7 bases match TRBD2. Germline CDR1 reads SSHAT; CDR2 reads FNYEAQ (reference sequence). The ends lost 1 base at V and 5 bases at J; junction bases unmatched: 4. This CDR3 comprises 14 residues. As DNA, the CDR3 is TGTGCCAGCAGCTTAGGACTAGCTCGGGAGACCCAGTACTTC. Translating it yields CASSLGLARETQYF. The full variable domain, its missing parts supplied by reference TRBV7-7 and TRBJ2-5, is GAGVSQSPRYKVTKRGQDVTLRCDPISSHATLYWYQQALGQGPEFLTYFNYEAQPDKSGLPSDRFSAERPEGSISTLTIQRTEQRDSAMYRCASSLGLARETQYFGPGTRLLVL.

This clone was detected only a few times. The chain employs TRBV7-9 and TRBJ2-5, with a possible D match to TRBD1 (6 bases). This CDR3 has 14 amino acids. Germline V lookup: CDR1 SEHNR, CDR2 FQNEAQ (reference sequence). Trimming removed 5 bases at V and 4 bases at J, with 14 bases between. The CDR3 DNA reads TGTGCCAGCAGCCCCCCAGGGGTTGGAGAGACCCAGTACTTC. Amino acid sequence: CASSPPGVGETQYF.

The genes are TRBV5-5 and TRBJ1-3; 9 bases line up with TRBD1. The V gene end was trimmed by 0 bases and the J gene end by 4 bases; junction bases not matched to a gene: 2. The CDR3 spans 15 residues. Per the germline V gene, CDR1 is SGHKS and CDR2 is YYEKEE (reference sequence). The CDR3 region has the DNA TGTGCCAGCAGCTTGGCGGACAGGGGAGGAAACACCATATATTTT. Its translation is CASSLADRGGNTIYF.

The V and J genes are TRBV5-8 and TRBJ2-5; 8 bases are a match to TRBD1. This CDR3 is built from 15 residues. The V gene end was trimmed by 4 bases and the J gene end by 3 bases; junction bases not matched to a gene: 8. CDR1 SGHTS and CDR2 YDEGEE come from the germline V gene. As DNA, the CDR3 is TGTGCCAGCAGCCTCCTCGGACAGGGAAAAGAGACCCAGTACTTC. It specifies CASSLLGQGKETQYF.

V and J are TRBV7-8 and TRBJ1-5; D remains unclear. The CDR3 runs to 13 residues. CDR1 and CDR2 from the germline V gene are SGHVS and FQNEAQ. V was shortened by 0 bases and J by 3 bases, with 3 bases between the two germline ends. The CDR3 loop is CASSLAYNQPQHF. The CDR3 nucleotides are TGTGCCAGCAGCTTAGCTTACAATCAGCCCCAGCATTTT.

This clone occurred once. The V call is TRBV5-4, the J call TRBJ1-4, with D perhaps TRBD1 (6 bases). CDR3 length equals 17 residues. Per germline, CDR1 SGHNT and CDR2 YYREEE (reference sequence). Trimming took off 1 base at V and 8 bases at J, with 21 bases between the two ends. CDR3 protein: CASSLIAGSGAREKLFF. CDR3 coding DNA: TGTGCCAGCAGCTTGATAGCGGGTTCGGGGGCGAGGGAAAAACTGTTTTTT.

The rearrangement uses TRBV30 and TRBJ1-2, with D possibly TRBD1 on 5 matching bases. Germline CDR1 reads GTSNPN; CDR2 reads SVGIG (reference sequence). The ends were cut back, 0 bases at V and 8 bases at J, with 16 bases in the middle. This CDR3 is built from 14 residues. This CDR3 is CAWSVGQYGSGYTF. DNA of the CDR3: TGTGCCTGGAGTGTCGGACAATACGGATCCGGCTACACCTTC.